What follows describes a single TCR beta chain. The antigen remains unidentified. Investigators amplified TCR beta CDR3 regions from RNA transcripts. After a first-round RT-PCR with HTBI primers, a second-round multiplex PCR was run. TCRdb itself ran the multiplex PCR reads through MiXCR, one entry per CDR3 protein. The table lists around 1,000,000 distinct CDR3 sequences, about two fifths of them singletons. Diagnosis relied on clinical symptoms, serum thyroxine, TRAb, thyroid ultrasound and orbital computed tomography. This specimen belongs to a study of Graves' ophthalmopathy and Graves' hyperthyroidism. For the study at large: The stable label applied to hyperthyroidism with no ophthalmopathy within 18 months of follow-up.

Study conclusions and caveats: Between ophthalmopathy and stable hyperthyroidism, a 13-signature model drew a separation with roughly 85% sensitivity and just under 83% specificity. Blood shared most expanded thyroid clonotypes above 0.001 frequency.

In germline, CDR1 is SGHDT, CDR2 YYEEEE. This CDR3 comprises 14 residues. V dropped 1 base and J dropped 6; count of bases not matched to a gene: 4. The source is an adult man with Graves' hyperthyroidism. Material: peripheral blood or thyroid tissue (not recorded which). The rearrangement joins TRBV5-6 to TRBJ2-5; 9 bases fit TRBD1. The CDR3 protein is CASSLWDRAKTQYF. DNA for the CDR3: TGTGCCAGCAGCTTGTGGGACAGGGCCAAGACCCAGTACTTC.